This is a list of T cell receptor beta chains from one sample in a study of shared clonotypes between healthy human individuals. Generated by immunoSEQ multiplex PCR, the TCRdb table keeps only in-frame clones and is missing some. The table lists roughly 2,300,000 clones, around 93% of them singletons, with roughly 0.34% in the top ten. The specimen sequenced was naive CD4+ T cells from PBMCs. The receptors come from a man aged 18 to 30 in good health. Some clones in this sample may be carry-over from other donors' samples. The CDR3 runs from the conserved cysteine through the conserved F or W. The order of the fields is V gene, J gene, D gene, clone size, CDR3 DNA, CDR3 protein. D genes are given only for firm matches. Clone size, where shown, is once, few, many, or a class for clones that have expanded.

>TRBV27|TRBJ2-7|NA|NA
TGTGCCAGCAGTTTAACCGCAGGCTACGAGCAGTACTTC
CASSLTAGYEQYF
>TRBV5-1|TRBJ2-1|TRBD1|few
TGCGCCAGCAGCAGAGAAGGGGGCCTATCTGTCAATGAGCAGTTCTTC
CASSREGGLSVNEQFF
>TRBV28|TRBJ1-3|NA|NA
TGTGCCAGCAGCCTAGGAAACACCATATATTTT
CASSLGNTIYF
>TRBV18|TRBJ1-1|NA|once
TGTGCCAGCTCATCCTCCAGGGGGAACACTGAAGCTTTCTTT
CASSSSRGNTEAFF
>TRBV19|TRBJ1-4|NA|few
TGTGCCACTGGTGGGAGAAGGGAAAAACTGTTTTTT
CATGGRREKLFF
>TRBV5-8|TRBJ2-3|NA|NA
TGTGCCAGCAGCTTGGGGGGGGATCAGACAGATACGCAGTATTTT
CASSLGGDQTDTQYF
>TRBV29-1|TRBJ2-7|TRBD1|once
TGCAGCGCCGAGGGGGCGTCCGCCTACGAGCAGTACTTC
CSAEGASAYEQYF
>TRBV30|TRBJ1-1|NA|few
TGTGCCTGGGCCTTAGGGCCCGTGGGGAACACTGAAGCTTTCTTT
CAWALGPVGNTEAFF
>TRBV2|TRBJ2-7|TRBD2|NA
TGTGCCAGCACTAGCGGGAGGCCCACTCGCGAGCAGTACTTC
CASTSGRPTREQYF
>TRBV14|TRBJ1-2|TRBD1|few
TGTGCCAGCAGCCTACAGGGGATTTCCTATGGCTACACCTTC
CASSLQGISYGYTF
>TRBV6-6|TRBJ2-1|NA|once
TGTGCCAGCAGTTACTCTATTGAGCAGTTCTTC
CASSYSIEQFF
>TRBV29-1|TRBJ1-1|NA|few
TGCAGCGTCGCTTTGAACACTGAAGCTTTCTTT
CSVALNTEAFF
>TRBV27|TRBJ2-6|NA|NA
TGTGCCAGCAGTTTCGACAGATCTGGGGCCAACGTCCTGACTTTC
CASSFDRSGANVLTF
>TRBV7-2|TRBJ1-4|NA|NA
TGTGCCAGCAGCGAACAGGACCGGTGGCGTGAAAAACTGTTTTTT
CASSEQDRWREKLFF
>TRBV6-1|TRBJ2-1|NA|NA
TGTGCCAGCAGGGGACTCCCGTTGGTTGAGCAGTTCTTC
CASRGLPLVEQFF
>TRBV30|TRBJ2-3|TRBD1|NA
TGTGCCTGGGACAGGGATGGTACAGATACGCAGTATTTT
CAWDRDGTDTQYF
>TRBV9|TRBJ1-1|NA|NA
TGTGCCAGCAGCGTAGACCACCGCACTGAAGCTTTCTTT
CASSVDHRTEAFF
>TRBV5-4|TRBJ2-3|TRBD2|NA
TGTGCCAGCGGGACTACCTCCACAGATACGCAGTATTTT
CASGTTSTDTQYF
>TRBV7-6|TRBJ2-3|NA|once
TGTGCCAGCAGCCCCTTAGCCGGGGCTAGCACAGATACGCAGTATTTT
CASSPLAGASTDTQYF
>TRBV30|TRBJ2-3|NA|NA
TGTGCCTGGGGGGCCGATAGTGGAGATACGCAGTATTTT
CAWGADSGDTQYF
>TRBV7-2|TRBJ2-5|NA|NA
TGTGCCAGCAGCAAGCAGCAGCCCCGTTTACAAGAGACCCAGTACTTC
CASSKQQPRLQETQYF
>TRBV7-9|TRBJ1-4|NA|NA
TGTGCCAGCAGCTTATCGGGCTTCTCTAATGAAAAACTGTTTTTT
CASSLSGFSNEKLFF
>TRBV5-1|TRBJ2-7|NA|NA
TGCGCCAGCAGCTTGGTCACTCCTCCCTACGAGCAGTACTTC
CASSLVTPPYEQYF
>TRBV5-5|TRBJ2-7|NA|NA
TGTGCCAGCAGGAGAGCGGGTACCTCCTACGAGCAGTACTTC
CASRRAGTSYEQYF
>TRBV28|TRBJ1-1|NA|NA
TGTGCCAGCAGTCGCCAGGGTACCCAGTTT
CASSRQGTQF
>TRBV4-1|TRBJ2-7|TRBD1|NA
TGCGCCAGCAGCTGGGACAGGGACCTGACCTACGAGCAGTACTTC
CASSWDRDLTYEQYF
>TRBV6-5|TRBJ2-7|TRBD1|NA
TGTGCCAGCAGTTACCGGACAGGGAGAGCCTACGAGCAGTACTTC
CASSYRTGRAYEQYF
>TRBV25-1|TRBJ1-1|NA|NA
TGTGCCAGCAGTGAATATAATCCAGGGCACCCGCCTGAAGCTTTCTTT
CASSEYNPGHPPEAFF
>TRBV28|TRBJ2-7|NA|NA
TGTGCCAGCAGTTTATCCGGACCCGAGCAGTACTTC
CASSLSGPEQYF
>TRBV30|TRBJ2-3|NA|NA
TGTGCCTGGGAAGGTGGCACCGGGACTTTTACATCCACAGATACGCAGTATTTT
CAWEGGTGTFTSTDTQYF
>TRBV29-1|TRBJ2-6|NA|NA
TGCAGCGTTGGGAGAGGGGAGGCTGGGGCCAACGTCCTGACTTTC
CSVGRGEAGANVLTF
>TRBV9|TRBJ2-1|TRBD2|NA
TGTGCCAGCAGCGAGACTAGCGGGAGGTACAATGAGCAGTTCTTC
CASSETSGRYNEQFF
>TRBV28|TRBJ2-7|TRBD1|NA
TGTGCCAGCAGTTACTTGTCCGGGACAGACAACGAGCAGTACTTC
CASSYLSGTDNEQYF
>TRBV7-3|TRBJ2-2|TRBD2|NA
TGTGCCAGCAGCTTACAGGCGGGAGGTCGCACCGGGGAGCTGTTTTTT
CASSLQAGGRTGELFF
>TRBV5-4|TRBJ1-1|NA|NA
TGTGCCAGCAGCTTCGGGGTTTCCGGGACACGGACCGGGACTGAAGCTTTCTTT
CASSFGVSGTRTGTEAFF
>TRBV9|TRBJ2-1|NA|NA
TGTGCCAGCAGCGTAGACTCGCAAACCTACAATGAGCAGTTCTTC
CASSVDSQTYNEQFF
>TRBV15|TRBJ2-6|TRBD1|NA
TGTGCCACCAGCAGAGATAGGGACAGGGTAACTGGGGGGGCCAACGTCCTGACTTTC
CATSRDRDRVTGGANVLTF
>TRBV30|TRBJ1-2|NA|NA
TGTGCCTGGAGTGTAACCCTGGCTAATGGCTACACCTTC
CAWSVTLANGYTF
>TRBV18|TRBJ2-7|NA|NA
TGTGCCAGCTCACCACTCTCGGCAAGCGGGCCCTCCTACGAGCAGTACTTC
CASSPLSASGPSYEQYF
>TRBV15|TRBJ2-3|NA|NA
TGTGCCACCAGCAGAGGGGCCGGGGGCCCTAGCACAGATACGCAGTATTTT
CATSRGAGGPSTDTQYF
>TRBV15|TRBJ2-3|TRBD2|NA
TGTGCCACCAGCAGAAGGCCCGGGACTAGCGGGAGTCGTAGCACAGATACGCAGTATTTT
CATSRRPGTSGSRSTDTQYF